This T cell receptor (beta chain) originates from a study of immune characterization of retroperitoneal liposarcoma. In TCRdb, the PCR reads were re-called with MiXCR into one record per CDR3 protein. The repertoire holds some 3,100 distinct CDR3 sequences, with about 40% as singletons. There are a few counts of this clonotype. CDR3 length: 14 amino acids. Trimming shortened V by 0 bases and J by 3 bases, and 9 bases separated the two germline ends. Germline V lookup: CDR1 MNHNY, CDR2 SVGAGI (reference sequence). Sequenced input: tumor tissue. This TCR came from a male donor with retroperitoneal liposarcoma. The chain recombines TRBV6-6 with TRBJ2-7, with unresolved D. This CDR3 is CASSYSRWSYEQYF. The CDR3 bases are TGTGCCAGCAGTTACTCCCGTTGGAGCTACGAGCAGTACTTC.